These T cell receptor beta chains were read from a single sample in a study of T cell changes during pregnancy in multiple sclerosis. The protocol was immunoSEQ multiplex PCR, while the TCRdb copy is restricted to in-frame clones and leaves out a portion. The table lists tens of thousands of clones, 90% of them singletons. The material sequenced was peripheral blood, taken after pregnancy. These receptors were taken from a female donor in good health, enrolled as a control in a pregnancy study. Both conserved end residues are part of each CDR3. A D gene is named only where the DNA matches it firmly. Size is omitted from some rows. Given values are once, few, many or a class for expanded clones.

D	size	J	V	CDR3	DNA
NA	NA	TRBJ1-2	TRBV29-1	CSVERVTQVGYGYTF	TGCAGCGTTGAACGAGTGACACAGGTTGGATATGGCTACACCTTC
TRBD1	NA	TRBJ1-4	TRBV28	CASTWGTGGEKLFF	TGTGCCAGCACCTGGGGGACAGGGGGGGAAAAACTGTTTTTT
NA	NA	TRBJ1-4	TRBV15	CATSRDSIVGGKLFF	TGTGCCACCAGCAGAGATAGCATTGTTGGCGGAAAACTGTTTTTT
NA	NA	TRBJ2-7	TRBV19	CASSIPGLGGQYF	TGTGCCAGTAGTATTCCGGGACTCGGAGGGCAGTACTTC
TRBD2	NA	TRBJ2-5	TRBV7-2	CASSQLAGEVAYF	TGTGCCAGCAGCCAGCTAGCGGGGGAGGTAGCGTACTTC
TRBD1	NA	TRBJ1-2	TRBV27	CASRQGSYGYTF	TGTGCCAGCAGACAGGGGAGCTATGGCTACACCTTC
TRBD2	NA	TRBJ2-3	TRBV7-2	CASGRREGPDTQYF	TGTGCCAGCGGGCGGCGGGAGGGGCCAGATACGCAGTATTTT
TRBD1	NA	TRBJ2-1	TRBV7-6	CASSLGVGQGFDEQFF	TGTGCCAGCAGCTTGGGTGTGGGACAGGGGTTTGATGAGCAGTTCTTC
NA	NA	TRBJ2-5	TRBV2	CASSEEGGQETQYF	TGTGCCAGCAGTGAAGAAGGGGGCCAAGAGACCCAGTACTTC
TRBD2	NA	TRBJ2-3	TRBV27	CASSSGTSRDTQYF	TGTGCCAGCAGTTCTGGGACTAGCAGAGATACGCAGTATTTT
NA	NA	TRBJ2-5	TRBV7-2	CASSLNREETQYF	TGTGCCAGCAGCTTAAACAGGGAGGAGACCCAGTACTTC
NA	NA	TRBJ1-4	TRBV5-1	CASSWGPGTKNEKLFF	TGCGCCAGCAGCTGGGGACCCGGGACAAAGAATGAAAAACTGTTTTTT
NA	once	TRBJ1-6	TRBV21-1	CASPREHSPLHF	TGTGCCAGCCCGCGGGAACATTCACCCCTCCACTTT
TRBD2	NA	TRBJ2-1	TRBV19	CASSIELAGGPGEQFF	TGTGCCAGTAGTATAGAGTTAGCGGGAGGGCCCGGCGAGCAGTTCTTC
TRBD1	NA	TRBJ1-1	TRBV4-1	CASSQDLRGQNEAFF	TGCGCCAGCAGCCAAGATCTAAGGGGACAGAATGAAGCTTTCTTT
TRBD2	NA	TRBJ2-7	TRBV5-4	CATRPLLAGGSYEQYF	TGTGCCACCAGGCCCTTACTAGCGGGGGGTTCCTACGAGCAGTACTTC
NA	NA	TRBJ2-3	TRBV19	CASTSTGSSGTDTQYF	TGTGCCAGTACTTCCACAGGGTCCTCGGGCACAGATACGCAGTATTTT
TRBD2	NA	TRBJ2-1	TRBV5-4	CASSLVASGYNEQFF	TGTGCCAGCAGCTTGGTGGCTAGCGGATACAATGAGCAGTTCTTC
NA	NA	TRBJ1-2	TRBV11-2	CASSLARADYGYTF	TGTGCCAGCAGCTTAGCGCGGGCAGACTATGGCTACACCTTC
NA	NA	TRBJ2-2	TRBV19	CAKKLGTGELFF	TGTGCCAAGAAACTTGGCACCGGGGAGCTGTTTTTT
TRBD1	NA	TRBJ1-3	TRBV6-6	CASSRSGQGEHTIYF	TGTGCCAGCAGCCGATCCGGACAGGGCGAACACACCATATATTTT
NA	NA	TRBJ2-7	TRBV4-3	CASSQDKPGAGAIYEQYF	TGCGCCAGCAGCCAAGATAAGCCAGGGGCAGGAGCCATCTACGAGCAGTACTTC
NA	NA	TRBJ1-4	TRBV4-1	CASSLETVPTNEKLFF	TGCGCCAGCAGCCTGGAGACAGTTCCAACTAATGAAAAACTGTTTTTT
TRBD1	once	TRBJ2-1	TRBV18	CASSPRTGNEQFF	TGTGCCAGCTCACCCCGGACAGGCAATGAGCAGTTCTTC
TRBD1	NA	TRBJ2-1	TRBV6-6	CASSFQTGATDEQFF	TGTGCCAGCAGTTTTCAGACAGGGGCGACAGATGAGCAGTTCTTC
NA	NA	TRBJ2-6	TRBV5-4	CASSPKEGYGANVLTF	TGTGCCAGCAGCCCCAAGGAGGGCTATGGGGCCAACGTCCTGACTTTC
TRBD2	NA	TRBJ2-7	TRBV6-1	CASSEELAGANEQYF	TGTGCCAGCAGTGAAGAACTAGCGGGAGCAAACGAGCAGTACTTC
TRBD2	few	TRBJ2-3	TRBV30	CAWSPSGSADTQYF	TGTGCCTGGAGTCCTAGCGGGAGCGCAGATACGCAGTATTTT
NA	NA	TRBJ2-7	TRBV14	CASSHKIRPIEQYF	TGTGCCAGCAGCCACAAAATCAGGCCGATTGAGCAGTACTTC
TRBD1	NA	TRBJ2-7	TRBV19	CASKERNRGRYEQYF	TGTGCCAGTAAAGAGAGGAACAGGGGGCGATACGAGCAGTACTTC
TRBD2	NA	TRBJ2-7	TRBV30	CASGTSVSYEQYF	TGTGCCTCGGGGACTAGCGTCTCCTACGAGCAGTACTTC
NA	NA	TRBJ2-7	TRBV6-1	CASSAPLEQYF	TGTGCCAGCAGTGCTCCCCTCGAGCAGTACTTC
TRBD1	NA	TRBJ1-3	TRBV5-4	CASSPGQGPNQISGNTIYF	TGTGCCAGCAGCCCAGGACAGGGGCCTAACCAAATCTCTGGAAACACCATATATTTT
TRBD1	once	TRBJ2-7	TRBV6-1	CASSVTGAYEQYF	TGTGCCAGCAGTGTCACAGGGGCTTACGAGCAGTACTTC
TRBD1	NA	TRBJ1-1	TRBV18	CASSPEQTGHPLAEAFF	TGTGCCAGCTCGCCAGAACAGACAGGGCACCCCTTGGCTGAAGCTTTCTTT
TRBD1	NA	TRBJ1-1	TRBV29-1	CSAGQGGTEAFF	TGCAGCGCCGGACAGGGTGGGACTGAAGCTTTCTTT
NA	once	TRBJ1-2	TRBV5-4	CASSLQGAVYGYTF	TGTGCCAGCAGCTTGCAAGGGGCTGTATATGGCTACACCTTC
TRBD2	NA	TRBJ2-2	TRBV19	CASTTRRGLAGTGELFF	TGTGCCAGTACCACCCGTAGGGGACTAGCGGGAACCGGGGAGCTGTTTTTT
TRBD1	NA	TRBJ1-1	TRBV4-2	CASSQATGGNTEAFF	TGTGCCAGCAGCCAAGCGACAGGGGGAAACACTGAAGCTTTCTTT
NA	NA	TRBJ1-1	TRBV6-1	CASSSTNGNTEAFF	TGTGCCAGCAGTTCGACAAACGGGAACACTGAAGCTTTCTTT
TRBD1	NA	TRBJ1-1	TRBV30	CATPGQGLKGTEAFF	TGTGCCACACCGGGACAGGGGCTTAAGGGCACTGAAGCTTTCTTT
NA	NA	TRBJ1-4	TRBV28	CASKWARATEKLFF	TGTGCCAGCAAGTGGGCCAGAGCTACGGAAAAACTGTTTTTT
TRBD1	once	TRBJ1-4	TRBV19	CARRTGGLEKLFF	TGTGCCAGAAGGACAGGGGGCCTGGAAAAACTGTTTTTT
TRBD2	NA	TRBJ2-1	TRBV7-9	CASSPSGAGYNEQFF	TGTGCCAGCAGTCCCAGCGGGGCGGGATACAATGAGCAGTTCTTC
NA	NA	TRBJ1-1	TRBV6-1	CASSVTRRAGFYLF	TGTGCCAGCAGTGTCACACGGAGGGCAGGGTTTTACCTCTTT
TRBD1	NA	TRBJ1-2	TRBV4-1	CASSQDRTGMGSNYGYTF	TGCGCCAGCAGCCAAGATAGGACAGGGATGGGCTCCAACTATGGCTACACCTTC
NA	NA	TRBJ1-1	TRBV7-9	CASSLSRSEAFF	TGTGCCAGCAGCCTCAGTCGTTCCGAAGCTTTCTTT
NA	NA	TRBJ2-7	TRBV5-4	CASSTRTNSYEQYF	TGTGCCAGCAGCACTAGGACTAACTCCTACGAGCAGTACTTC
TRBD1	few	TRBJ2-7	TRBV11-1	CASSQDRALYEQYF	TGTGCCAGCAGCCAGGACAGGGCTCTCTACGAGCAGTACTTC
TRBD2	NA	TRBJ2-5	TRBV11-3	CASRATRGKKTQYF	TGTGCCAGCAGAGCTACGCGGGGGAAGAAGACCCAGTACTTC
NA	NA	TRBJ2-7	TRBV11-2	CASSLDPLSEQYF	TGTGCCAGCAGCTTAGACCCCTTGTCCGAGCAGTACTTC
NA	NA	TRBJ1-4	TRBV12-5	CASAIQATTNEKLFF	TGTGCTAGTGCTATACAGGCGACAACTAATGAAAAACTGTTTTTT